This T cell receptor beta chain was retrieved from a study of shared clonotypes between healthy human individuals. Study-level background: Those who served as donors were a couple of women and a few men between the ages of 18 and 49. Notes on the study in general: Across four donors, naive CD4 shared roughly 5%, naive CD8 more than 3%, memory CD4 roughly 2.5%, memory CD8 0.4%.

Source study methods: In the immunoSEQ data, sequences were junction-only and lacked quality scores, so filtering differed. TCRdb's copy holds only in-frame clones and misses some; the assay was immunoSEQ multiplex PCR. D and trimming were read from the DNA, whereas the V and J calls and clone size are those reported in that table. Of a few million clones detected, 90% to 95% appear once; the ten largest clones hold 0.3% to 0.4%. Healthy HIV-negative adults without recent acute infections or vaccinations served as donors. Germline V gives CDR1 SGHNT, CDR2 YYREEE (reference sequence). The V end was cut by 4 bases, the J end by 8 bases, with 18 bases between. The CDR3 covers 15 residues. As regards this clone: The target antigen is unknown.

The sequence was collected from a man aged 18 to 30 in good health. Some clones in this sample may be carry-over from other donors' samples. The chain recombines TRBV5-4 with TRBJ1-4; possibly TRBD1 for D (5 bases). Sequences were obtained from naive CD4+ T cells from PBMCs. The subset was: CD45RA+ positively selected. CDR3 nucleotide sequence: TGTGCCAGCAGCCCGGACGGCGGGGGTTGGGAAAAACTGTTTTTT. Translation gives CASSPDGGGWEKLFF.